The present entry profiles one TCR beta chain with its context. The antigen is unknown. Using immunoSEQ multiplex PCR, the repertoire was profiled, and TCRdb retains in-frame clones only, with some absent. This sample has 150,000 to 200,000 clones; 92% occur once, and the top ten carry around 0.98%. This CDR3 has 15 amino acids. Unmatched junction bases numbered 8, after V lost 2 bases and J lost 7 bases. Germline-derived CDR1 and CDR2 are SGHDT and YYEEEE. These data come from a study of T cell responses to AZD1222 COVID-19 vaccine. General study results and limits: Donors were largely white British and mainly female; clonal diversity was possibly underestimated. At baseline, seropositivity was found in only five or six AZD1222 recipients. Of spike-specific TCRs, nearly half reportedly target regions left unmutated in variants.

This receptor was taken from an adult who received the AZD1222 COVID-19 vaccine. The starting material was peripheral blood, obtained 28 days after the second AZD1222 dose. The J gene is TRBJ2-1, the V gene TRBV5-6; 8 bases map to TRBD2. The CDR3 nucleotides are TGTGCCAGCAGCTTAGGGGGTAGCGGGGTGAATGAGCAGTTCTTC. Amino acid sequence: CASSLGGSGVNEQFF. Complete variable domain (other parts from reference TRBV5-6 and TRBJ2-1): DAGVTQSPTHLIKTRGQQVTLRCSPKSGHDTVSWYQQALGQGPQFIFQYYEEEERQRGNFPDRFSGHQFPNYSSELNVNALLLGDSALYLCASSLGGSGVNEQFFGPGTRLTVL.